A selection of T cell receptor beta chains follows, all from one sample in a study of T cell responses to AZD1222 COVID-19 vaccine. The table came from immunoSEQ multiplex PCR; TCRdb's copy has only in-frame clones and leaves some out. The table records 130,000 to 150,000 clones, around 93% of them present only once. Sequenced here: peripheral blood, sampled on day 0 of AZD1222 vaccination. These receptors all stem from an adult in good health. CDR3s include the opening cysteine and the closing phenylalanine or tryptophan. Each record gives: D gene, V gene, J gene, CDR3 protein. D genes are given only for firm matches.

>TRBD1|TRBV5-4|TRBJ1-1
CASSRTGGTEAFF
>NA|TRBV6-6|TRBJ2-1
CASSYVNSYNEQFF
>NA|TRBV5-1|TRBJ1-5
CASSVEGEQPQHF
>NA|TRBV6-6|TRBJ1-1
CASTDGSQATEAFF
>NA|TRBV4-1|TRBJ1-3
CASSQEGGTTTGNTIYF
>NA|TRBV18|TRBJ1-2
CASSETGSYGYTF
>NA|TRBV4-1|TRBJ1-1
CASSQVGAANTEAFF
>NA|TRBV5-6|TRBJ1-1
CASSFSGTEAFF
>NA|TRBV9|TRBJ1-2
CASSVGSQVGYTF
>TRBD1|TRBV3-1/TRBV3-2|TRBJ1-1
CASRSGQRNTEAFF
>TRBD1|TRBV3-1/TRBV3-2|TRBJ1-1
CASSRGTGDTEAFF
>NA|TRBV7-8|TRBJ1-2
CASSLALGNYGYTF
>TRBD1|TRBV5-8|TRBJ1-4
CASSPGQGSEKLFF
>TRBD2|TRBV9|TRBJ2-7
CASSAGSGGYEQYF
>NA|TRBV9|TRBJ1-5
CASSVGRSNQPQHF
>NA|TRBV7-2|TRBJ1-5
CASSSDMNSNQPQHF
>TRBD1|TRBV5-5|TRBJ1-2
CASSRADRGLYGYTF
>NA|TRBV27|TRBJ1-1
CASMELRNTEAFF
>NA|TRBV21-1|TRBJ1-5
CASSKVGTDRNQPQHF
>NA|TRBV20-1|TRBJ2-7
CSVRFTYEQYF
>NA|TRBV19|TRBJ1-4
CASTNQGEKLFF
>TRBD1|TRBV5-1|TRBJ1-6
CASTTGGFSDSPLHF
>TRBD2|TRBV10-3|TRBJ2-1
CAISGLALKREQFF
>NA|TRBV4-1|TRBJ1-4
CASSPKGGAGKLFF
>NA|TRBV7-9|TRBJ2-3
CASSLAALDTDTQYF
>TRBD2|TRBV27|TRBJ2-3
CASNLIAGASTDTQYF
>NA|TRBV5-4|TRBJ2-1
CASSLGGGKYNEQFF
>NA|TRBV5-1|TRBJ2-1
CASSLGGPYNEQFF
>NA|TRBV18|TRBJ2-2
CASSPLRGDTGELFF
>TRBD2|TRBV6-5|TRBJ2-7
CASSSTGSSGAYEQYF
>NA|TRBV7-8|TRBJ1-5
CASSYMGNQPQHF
>TRBD1|TRBV5-1|TRBJ2-5
CASSPGQGARETQYF
>TRBD2|TRBV10-2|TRBJ2-7
CASSSGTLYGEQYF
>NA|TRBV7-3|TRBJ2-1
CASSPGPGSGEQFF
>TRBD1|TRBV19|TRBJ1-5
CATSTGLQPQHF
>TRBD2|TRBV15|TRBJ2-1
CATRSGPHSYNEQFF
>NA|TRBV9|TRBJ2-1
CASSLPGPTKYNEQFF
>TRBD2|TRBV4-1|TRBJ2-1
CASSQETLAEANNEQFF
>TRBD2|TRBV6-5|TRBJ2-5
CASRLGTSGVRTQYF
>NA|TRBV5-5|TRBJ2-5
CASSLAGQNQETQYF
>NA|TRBV11-2|TRBJ2-3
CASSFVGRDRGTDTQYF
>NA|TRBV7-2|TRBJ2-5
CASSPRRGARETQYF